This TCR beta chain was captured in a study of blood T cells in healthy people across ages. Study-wide findings and caveats: While age rose, TCR beta diversity per million T cells dropped in a roughly linear way. Both naive CD4+ cell counts and diversity were greater in long-lived donors than in aged donors.

The V and J ends lost 7 bases and 4 bases, in that order; junction bases with no gene match: 5. This CDR3 has 14 residues. CDR1 is SGHRS and CDR2 is YFSETQ in the germline V gene. A second PCR of about 6 to 11 cycles used a sample-barcoded 5' primer and a J-beta primer mix. Unique molecular identifiers of 12 random nucleotides labeled each cDNA. Each single sample gave us at least 2.5 million CDR3-containing paired-end reads. TCRdb passed the 5' RACE reads through MiXCR, listing each CDR3 protein once. The table shows some 920,000 distinct CDR3 sequences, with just over 50% occurring only once. In regard to this clonotype: What it recognizes is unknown.

This TCR was recovered from a woman aged 60-75 years in good health. The rearrangement uses TRBV5-1 and TRBJ2-1; 10 bases agree with TRBD2. Sequenced input: blood. CDR3 in amino acids: CASGRTSGYNEQFF. The CDR3 coding sequence is TGCGCCAGCGGTAGGACTAGCGGTTACAATGAGCAGTTCTTC. Based on the CDR3 plus reference TRBV5-1 and TRBJ2-1, the full variable domain is KAGVTQTPRYLIKTRGQQVTLSCSPISGHRSVSWYQQTPGQGLQFLFEYFSETQRNKGNFPGRFSGRQFSNSRSEMNVSTLELGDSALYLCASGRTSGYNEQFFGPGTRLTVL.